The 9 T cell receptor beta chains given below trace back to one sample, sequenced in a study of T cells after yellow fever vaccination. MiXCR was run by TCRdb on the 5' RACE reads, yielding one entry per CDR3 protein. The data contain 95,000 to 100,000 distinct CDR3 sequences, around 5.8% of them singletons. Here the sequenced sample was CD8+ T cells sorted from PBMCs, taken 10 days after the yellow fever booster vaccination. The source is a man aged 18 to 29 who received the YFV17D yellow fever vaccine.

In this sample, this clonotype turned up a few times. This sequence joins TRBV4-1 and TRBJ2-6; D is ambiguous. This CDR3 contains 19 residues. V was pared by 4 bases and J by 0 bases, with 19 bases between. Germline CDR1 reads MGHRA; CDR2 reads YSYEKL. CDR3 sequence reads: CASSLLEVGKLSGANVLTF. As DNA, the CDR3 is TGCGCCAGCAGCCTCCTGGAAGTGGGCAAACTCTCTGGGGCCAACGTCCTGACTTTC.

This clonotype was found a few times. The chain has TRBV27 and TRBJ2-7; 7 bases align to TRBD1. V gave up 2 bases and J gave up 4 bases; unmatched junction bases: 2. This CDR3 is 13 amino acids long. From germline, CDR1 is MNHEY and CDR2 SMNVEV (reference sequence). CDR3 amino acids: CASSLNRGYEQYF. CDR3 nucleotide sequence: TGTGCCAGCAGTTTAAACAGGGGATACGAGCAGTACTTC.

The sample holds many counts of this clonotype. The chain links TRBV4-1 to TRBJ2-2, with TRBD1 matching 7 bases. Germline CDR1 is MGHRA and CDR2 is YSYEKL. The CDR3 loop spans 17 amino acids. J lost 2 bases, V lost 0 bases, and 6 bases had no gene match. For the CDR3, the DNA is TGCGCCAGCAGCCAAGATCCACAGGGGCGAAACACCGGGGAGCTGTTTTTT. It translates to CASSQDPQGRNTGELFF.

This clonotype was detected a few times. V gene TRBV7-9 combines with J gene TRBJ2-2, with D perhaps assigned TRBD1 or TRBD2 (5 bases each). Trimming removed 4 bases at V and 1 base at J, with 16 bases between. The CDR3 length is 17 residues. Germline V lookup: CDR1 SEHNR, CDR2 FQNEAQ (reference sequence). The CDR3 protein is CASSSSPGTGNTGELFF. CDR3 nucleotides: TGTGCCAGCAGCTCGTCCCCCGGGACGGGGAACACCGGGGAGCTGTTTTTT. Complete variable domain (other parts from reference TRBV7-9 and TRBJ2-2): DTGVSQNPRHKITKRGQNVTFRCDPISEHNRLYWYRQTLGQGPEFLTYFQNEAQLEKSRLLSDRFSAERPKGSFSTLEIQRTEQGDSAMYLCASSSSPGTGNTGELFFGEGSRLTVL.

The DNA for the CDR3 is TGTGCCAGCAGCTTTCCCTATGACTACGAGCAGTACTTC. This encodes CASSFPYDYEQYF. This chain connects TRBV7-2 to TRBJ2-7; D remains unclear. Germline lookup yields CDR1 SGHTA and CDR2 FQGNSA. The V and J ends lost 3 bases and 3 bases respectively, with 9 bases between them. The CDR3 is 13 amino acids.

This clonotype occurred many times. The rearrangement joins TRBV7-9 to TRBJ2-5; D remains unclear. CDR1 SEHNR and CDR2 FQNEAQ come from the germline V gene (reference sequence). The CDR3 is 12 residues long. Trimming left V 5 bases short and J 5 bases short, with 9 bases between. The CDR3 nucleotides are TGTGCCAGCAGCCCAGCATGGGAGACCCAGTACTTC. This sequence encodes CASSPAWETQYF. Supplemented by reference TRBV7-9 and TRBJ2-5, the full variable domain reads DTGVSQNPRHKITKRGQNVTFRCDPISEHNRLYWYRQTLGQGPEFLTYFQNEAQLEKSRLLSDRFSAERPKGSFSTLEIQRTEQGDSAMYLCASSPAWETQYFGPGTRLLVL.

This clonotype was counted ten times or more. The chain combines TRBV5-4 with TRBJ1-1, with unresolved D. Trimming took 4 bases from V and 0 from J, leaving 10 bases between them. The V gene's germline CDR1 is SGHNT and CDR2 YYREEE (reference sequence). CDR3 length equals 14 residues. CDR3 in amino acids: CASSPSAVNTEAFF. CDR3 DNA: TGTGCCAGCAGCCCTTCTGCAGTGAACACTGAAGCTTTCTTT.

This clonotype was recorded many times. This chain links TRBV11-2 with TRBJ2-5; 9 bases agree with TRBD2. The CDR3 loop spans 15 amino acids. From germline, CDR1 is SGHAT and CDR2 FQNNGV. Unmatched junction bases numbered 5, after V lost 5 bases and J lost 1 base. As DNA, the CDR3 is TGTGCCAGCAGCCCTTTAGCGGGGGTCCAAGAGACCCAGTACTTC. Its translation is CASSPLAGVQETQYF.

Of note for this clonotype: This may arise from a read error, as a much more abundant clone is one base away. The chain carries TRBV6-2 or TRBV6-3 and TRBJ2-7, with TRBD1 as a possible D gene (7 bases). The CDR3 spans 15 residues. Germline lookup yields CDR1 MNHEY and CDR2 SVGEGT. CDR3 DNA sequence: TGTGCCAGCTGTTACTCGACGGCAGGGGGGTACGAGCAGTACTTC. It is translated as CASCYSTAGGYEQYF.